Listed below are T cell receptor beta chains from one sample, sequenced in a study of cytomegalovirus exposure and HLA in healthy donors. Profiled with immunoSEQ multiplex PCR; TCRdb holds only in-frame clones, not every one. The data show about 170,000 clones, about 85% seen once. Material: PBMCs. The receptors shown here come from a man between 25 and 39 years old in good health and CMV-seropositive. Both conserved end residues are part of each CDR3. Fields, in order: V gene, J gene, D gene, CDR3 protein, CDR3 DNA. The D gene is left open where the match is weak.

TRBV29-1	TRBJ2-3	TRBD2	CSVKGTRVGDTQYF	TGCAGCGTTAAAGGGACTAGGGTAGGAGATACGCAGTATTTT
TRBV2	TRBJ1-2	TRBD1	CASSGQGWVYGYTF	TGTGCCAGCAGTGGACAGGGTTGGGTCTATGGCTACACCTTC
TRBV7-2	TRBJ1-5	TRBD1	CASSPGTGLGNQPQHF	TGTGCCAGCAGCCCCGGGACAGGGTTGGGCAATCAGCCCCAGCATTTT
TRBV6-1	TRBJ2-5	TRBD1	CASSEGQGGEETQYF	TGTGCCAGCAGTGAGGGACAGGGAGGGGAGGAGACCCAGTACTTC
TRBV7-2	TRBJ2-7	TRBD2	CASSLESTGGSEQYF	TGTGCCAGCAGCTTAGAATCAACGGGAGGGTCCGAGCAGTACTTC
TRBV5-1	TRBJ1-4	.	CASSPGDTHNEKLFF	TGCGCCAGCAGCCCAGGGGACACTCATAACGAAAAACTGTTTTTT
TRBV7-2	TRBJ1-3	.	CASRHSSGNTIYF	TGTGCCAGCAGGCACAGTTCTGGAAACACCATATATTTT
TRBV5-6	TRBJ2-5	.	CASSLPGYQETQYF	TGTGCCAGCAGCTTACCAGGGTACCAAGAGACCCAGTACTTC
TRBV5-4	TRBJ1-1	TRBD1	CASHDRAGSPEAFF	TGTGCCAGCCACGACAGGGCGGGCTCGCCTGAAGCTTTCTTT
TRBV9	TRBJ2-3	TRBD2	CASSPVAGGPSDTQYF	TGTGCCAGCAGCCCGGTAGCGGGAGGGCCCTCAGATACGCAGTATTTT